A single TCR beta chain is shown here with its context. This clonotype was counted between two and nine times. Its antigen is not yet known. Per-base qualities were not stored, and no clone one base away is much larger. This specimen belongs to a study of T cell repertoires in cytomegalovirus infection (dated by TCRdb to between 2018 and 2020). Turning to the overall study: The HLA type of each donor mattered for the analysis, because public TCR beta signatures pointed to carriage of CMV infection along with the matching HLA type. The paper's findings and limits, for the study overall: The ex vivo response was dominated by HLA-C-restricted CMV-specific TCR beta clonotypes, which also provided the single most frequent clonotype in two of eight donors. In both this cohort and an independent roughly 350-donor cohort, the cumulative frequency of public TCR beta family members distinguished carriers of CMV infection plus the relevant HLA type.

The CDR3 spans 16 residues, from the cysteine through the phenylalanine. The sequence is cut down to CDR3 DNA, 48 bases in frame from base 1. V drops 0 bases and J drops 4 bases, leaving 16 bases in between. The instrument was an Illumina HiSeq 1500. The raw public reads went through TCRdb reprocessing: fastp at Q25, MiXCR clone calling, in-frame beta chains kept. Each record represents a unique CDR3 protein, reported with the most common genes and DNA among its rows. In this sample the table shows a few hundred thousand distinct CDR3 sequences, about a sixth of which occur a single time. In total, the top ten clones hold 7.5% to 9.5% of the sample.

The sequencing input was PBMCs. This receptor was identified in a human donor in good health (CMV status not recorded). Some clones in this sample may be carry-over from other donors' samples. The chain employs TRBV23-1 and TRBJ2-7, with a tentative D call of TRBD1 or TRBD2, each matching 5 bases. TRBV23-1 is given ORF status, its function remaining uncertain. The nucleotide sequence is given as TGCGCCAGCAGTCAATCAATGGGACGTAGGACGTACGAGCAGTACTTC. Its translation reads: CASSQSMGRRTYEQYF.